Below, 4 T cell receptor beta chains from the same sample are listed, as sequenced in a study of post-analysis software for immune sequencing data. Study results and caveats: The study found TRBV5-6, TRBV5-1 and TRBV20-1 among five TRBV segments more frequent in patients than controls.

These TCRs' antigens remain unknown. TCR beta cDNA libraries included unique molecular identifiers. TCRdb itself ran the PCR reads through MiXCR, one entry per CDR3 protein. The repertoire holds 740,000 or so distinct CDR3 sequences, 53% seen once, with 4% to 5.5% in the top ten. Input material: blood. Receptor source: a girl between 10 and 17 years old with multiple sclerosis.

The chain is built from TRBV2 and TRBJ2-7; 7 positions agree with TRBD1. The CDR3 contains 15 residues. Per germline, CDR1 SNHLY and CDR2 FYNNEI. The V and J ends lost 2 bases and 6 bases, in that order; junction bases with no gene match: 10. CDR3 DNA: TGTGCCAGCAGTGAATTTAGACAGGGCAGAGGCGAGCAGTACTTC. Protein sequence: CASSEFRQGRGEQYF.

The V gene is TRBV6-1, the J gene TRBJ1-5; D unresolved. Trimming took off 0 bases at V and 4 bases at J, with 4 bases between the two ends. The CDR3 runs 13 residues. From germline, CDR1 is MNHNS and CDR2 SASEGT. The CDR3 DNA is TGTGCCAGCAGTGAAGCCATAAATCAGCCCCAGCATTTT. Encoded protein: CASSEAINQPQHF.

The V call is TRBV5-1, the J call TRBJ2-7, with a weak D call TRBD2 (6 bases). V was shortened by 0 bases and J by 3 bases, with 16 bases between the two germline ends. This CDR3 is 16 amino acids long. Germline V gene data show CDR1 as SGHRS and CDR2 as YFSETQ. CDR3 loop: CASSLAGGVKDYEQYF. Here the CDR3 DNA reads TGCGCCAGCAGCTTGGCCGGAGGGGTTAAGGACTACGAGCAGTACTTC.

The V and J genes are TRBV5-1 and TRBJ2-5, with D perhaps matching TRBD1 (6 bases). CDR3 length: 14 residues. V gave up 4 bases and J gave up 4 bases, with 14 bases separating them. CDR1 and CDR2 from the germline V gene are SGHRS and YFSETQ. The CDR3 DNA is TGCGCCAGCAGCCCGTTCCAGGGGAGAGAGACCCAGTACTTC. Amino acid sequence: CASSPFQGRETQYF.